One sample yielded the 19 T cell receptor beta chains listed below, sequenced in a study of T cell repertoires in ileal Crohn's disease. The assay was immunoSEQ multiplex PCR, and TCRdb's table has in-frame clones only and misses some. Altogether 7,000 to 8,500 clones are present, 75% to 85% being singletons, with the ten largest covering about 5%. Sequenced: ileal tissue. The receptors originated from an adult with Crohn's disease.

The CDR3 loop is CSVLLQGDGDGYTF. DNA of the CDR3: TGCAGCGTGCTCCTACAGGGGGATGGGGATGGCTACACCTTC. The chain carries TRBV29-1 and TRBJ1-2; 8 positions match TRBD1. Germline trimming cut 6 bases from V and 6 bases from J; bases unmatched to any gene: 12. The CDR3 is 14 residues long. Germline CDR1 is SQVTM and CDR2 is ANQGSEA.

As DNA, the CDR3 is TGTGCCTGGAGTTTGGGCGGGTCCTATTCGTACGAGCAGTACTTC. Translation gives CAWSLGGSYSYEQYF. The V gene is TRBV30, the J gene TRBJ2-7; weak D call: TRBD2 (5 bases). The CDR3 spans 15 residues. Trimming shortened V by 2 bases and J by 4 bases, and 18 bases separated the two germline ends. The V gene's germline CDR1 is GTSNPN and CDR2 SVGIG (reference sequence).

The V and J genes are TRBV5-1 and TRBJ2-1, with D possibly being TRBD2 (6 bases). CDR1 SGHRS and CDR2 YFSETQ come from the germline V gene. V lost 5 bases and J lost 4, with 16 bases in between. The length of the CDR3 is 15 residues. CDR3 protein: CASRRDGSGYNEQFF. In DNA, the CDR3 is TGCGCCAGCAGGCGGGACGGGAGTGGGTACAATGAGCAGTTCTTC.

V usage is TRBV29-1 and J usage is TRBJ1-2; no firm D call. This CDR3 comprises 13 residues. From germline, CDR1 is SQVTM and CDR2 ANQGSEA. Trimming left V 4 bases short and J 5 bases short, with 14 bases between. The CDR3 loop is CSVATPQKYGYTF. CDR3 nucleotide sequence: TGCAGCGTTGCCACACCCCAGAAGTATGGCTACACCTTC.

This clone has just one count. This rearrangement joins TRBV30 to TRBJ2-3; unclear D gene. Germline V gives CDR1 GTSNPN, CDR2 SVGIG (reference sequence). This CDR3 spans 11 amino acids. V was clipped by 5 bases and J by 2 bases, with 5 bases between them. CDR3 DNA: TGTGCCTGGTATAACACAGATACGCAGTATTTT. Protein sequence: CAWYNTDTQYF.

The chain uses TRBV10-3 and TRBJ2-3; D gene uncertain. CDR3 length equals 14 residues. Germline V gene data show CDR1 as ENHRY and CDR2 as SYGVKD. Trimming pared 4 bases from V and 0 bases from J, leaving 8 bases between. Here the CDR3 reads CAISGPISTDTQYF. The CDR3, as DNA: TGTGCCATCAGTGGCCCTATTAGCACAGATACGCAGTATTTT.

This chain links TRBV6-1 with TRBJ1-1, with D uncertain. Germline V gene data show CDR1 as MNHNS and CDR2 as SASEGT. The length of the CDR3 is 13 residues. V gave up 6 bases and J gave up 2 bases, with 10 bases separating them. CDR3 sequence (DNA): TGTGCCAGCAGCCTGACACCCAACACTGAAGCTTTCTTT. Protein product: CASSLTPNTEAFF.

This rearrangement joins TRBV6-6 to TRBJ2-1; D remains unclear. This CDR3 spans 14 amino acids. Looked up from germline, CDR1 is MNHNY and CDR2 is SVGAGI (reference sequence). V was cut by 6 bases and J by 1 base, with 10 bases left in between. CDR3 bases: TGTGCCAGCAGGACCTCGGAGTCCTACAATGAGCAGTTCTTC. Its translation is CASRTSESYNEQFF.

This clone was seen only a few times. The chain carries TRBV7-9 and TRBJ1-3; unclear D gene. The CDR3 length is 14 residues. Trimming took off 1 base at V and 4 bases at J, with 8 bases between the two ends. Germline assignment: CDR1 SEHNR and CDR2 FQNEAQ (reference sequence). For the CDR3, the DNA is TGTGCCAGCAGCTTAGACGGGAACGGAAACACCATATATTTT. This sequence encodes CASSLDGNGNTIYF.

The DNA of the CDR3 is TGTGCCAGCAGTCCCGGACTAGCGGAGACCGATGAGCAGTTCTTC. Amino acid sequence: CASSPGLAETDEQFF. The chain is built from TRBV6-6 and TRBJ2-1; the match to TRBD2 covers 10 bases. CDR1 is MNHNY, CDR2 SVGAGI, per germline (reference sequence). V was clipped by 5 bases and J by 8 bases; unmatched bases: 9. This CDR3 spans 15 amino acids.

This clone was observed a single time. V is TRBV2 and J is TRBJ2-7; D is perhaps TRBD1 (6 bases). This CDR3 spans 13 amino acids. The V end lost 4 bases, the J end lost 5 bases, and 12 bases lay between the germline ends. Germline CDR1 reads SNHLY; CDR2 reads FYNNEI. CDR3 DNA sequence: TGTGCCAGCAGTGGTCCTCACAGGGACGAGCAGTACTTC. This codes for CASSGPHRDEQYF.

This chain links TRBV30 with TRBJ2-3; TRBD1 might be the D (7 bases). CDR1 is GTSNPN, CDR2 SVGIG, per germline (reference sequence). The CDR3 is made up of 15 amino acids. Trimming took off 5 bases at V and 4 bases at J, with 19 bases between the two ends. CDR3 sequence: CAWVPGGSGADTQYF. CDR3 coding DNA: TGTGCCTGGGTTCCAGGGGGGAGTGGGGCAGATACGCAGTATTTT.

The rearrangement uses TRBV5-4 and TRBJ1-2; no firm D call. Trimming removed 0 bases at V and 5 bases at J, with 14 bases between. The CDR3 length is 15 residues. Germline CDR1 SGHNT, CDR2 YYREEE (reference sequence). The CDR3 protein is CASSLGGGWNYGYTF. In DNA form, the CDR3 reads TGTGCCAGCAGCTTGGGGGGAGGGTGGAATTATGGCTACACCTTC.

The V call is TRBV18, the J call TRBJ1-2; D not certain. Germline V gene lookup returns CDR1 KGHSH and CDR2 LQKENI. The CDR3 is 15 residues long. V was pared by 0 bases and J by 7 bases, with 15 bases between. CDR3 region: CASSPPPGREFGYTF. As DNA, the CDR3 is TGTGCCAGCTCACCACCCCCCGGGAGGGAGTTTGGCTACACCTTC.

The V and J genes are TRBV19 and TRBJ1-4; possible D gene TRBD1, 6 bases. Germline CDR1 reads LNHDA; CDR2 reads SQIVND (reference sequence). Trimming pared 2 bases from V and 4 bases from J, leaving 11 bases between. The CDR3 is 15 residues long. The CDR3 region is CASSIQGSLNEKLFF. CDR3 nucleotide sequence: TGTGCCAGTAGTATACAGGGGAGTCTTAATGAAAAACTGTTTTTT.

This clone showed up just once. The gene calls are TRBV30 and TRBJ1-1; possible D gene TRBD1, 5 bases. V lost 4 bases and J lost 10, with 13 bases in between. CDR1 is GTSNPN, CDR2 SVGIG, per germline (reference sequence). This CDR3 is 11 amino acids long. DNA for the CDR3: TGTGCCTGGATAGTGGCAGGGCGAGCTTTCTTT. It specifies CAWIVAGRAFF.

This chain connects TRBV6-1 to TRBJ1-1; 7 bases agree with TRBD1. This CDR3 comprises 13 residues. J gave up 11 bases and V 6 bases, and 12 bases lay outside the gene matches. Germline assignment: CDR1 MNHNS and CDR2 SASEGT. The CDR3 here is CASSQQGRPTAFF. The DNA of the CDR3 is TGTGCCAGCAGCCAACAGGGGCGTCCCACTGCTTTCTTT.

The chain has TRBV6-5 and TRBJ1-1; no firm D call. The CDR3 is made up of 12 amino acids. With 4 bases removed from V and 2 bases from J, the gap between germline ends came to 5 bases. Germline assignment: CDR1 MNHEY and CDR2 SVGAGI. The CDR3 region has the DNA TGTGCCAGCAGTTTCCGTAACACTGAAGCTTTCTTT. It codes for CASSFRNTEAFF.

This chain connects TRBV20-1 to TRBJ1-4, with D uncertain. CDR1 DFQATT and CDR2 SNEGSKA come from the germline V gene (reference sequence). Trimming removed 5 bases at V and 7 bases at J, with 8 bases between. This CDR3 is 11 amino acids long. The CDR3 DNA is TGCAGTGCTCAGATCAGTGAAAAACTGTTTTTT. Protein product: CSAQISEKLFF.